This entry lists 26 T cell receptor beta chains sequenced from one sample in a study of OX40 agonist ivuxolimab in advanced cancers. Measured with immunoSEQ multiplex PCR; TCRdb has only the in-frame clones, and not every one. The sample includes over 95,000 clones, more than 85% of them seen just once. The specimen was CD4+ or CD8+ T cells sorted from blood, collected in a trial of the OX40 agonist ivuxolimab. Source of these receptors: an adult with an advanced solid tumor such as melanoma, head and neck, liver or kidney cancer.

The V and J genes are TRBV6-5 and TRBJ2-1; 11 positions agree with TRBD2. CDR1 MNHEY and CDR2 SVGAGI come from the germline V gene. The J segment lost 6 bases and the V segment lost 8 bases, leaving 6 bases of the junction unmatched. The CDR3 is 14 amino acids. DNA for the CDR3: TGTGCCAGCTCTACCGGGACTAGCGGCAATGAGCAGTTCTTC. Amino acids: CASSTGTSGNEQFF.

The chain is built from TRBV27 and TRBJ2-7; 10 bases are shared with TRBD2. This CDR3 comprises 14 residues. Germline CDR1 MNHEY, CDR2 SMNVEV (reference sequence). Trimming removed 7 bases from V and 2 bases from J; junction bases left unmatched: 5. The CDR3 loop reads CASKRTSGPYEQYF. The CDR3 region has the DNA TGTGCCAGCAAACGGACTAGCGGCCCCTACGAGCAGTACTTC.

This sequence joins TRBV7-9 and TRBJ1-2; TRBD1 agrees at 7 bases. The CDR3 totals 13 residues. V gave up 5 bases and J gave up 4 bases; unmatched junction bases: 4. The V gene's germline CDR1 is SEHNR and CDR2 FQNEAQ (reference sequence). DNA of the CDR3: TGTGCCAGCAGCCGCCGACAGGGCTATGGCTACACCTTC. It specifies CASSRRQGYGYTF.

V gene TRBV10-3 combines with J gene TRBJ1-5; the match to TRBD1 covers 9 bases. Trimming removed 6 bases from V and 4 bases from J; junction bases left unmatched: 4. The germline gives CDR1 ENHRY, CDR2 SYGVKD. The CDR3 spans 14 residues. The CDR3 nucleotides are TGTGCCATCAGAGCCGGGACAGGGAATCAGCCCCAGCATTTT. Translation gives CAIRAGTGNQPQHF.

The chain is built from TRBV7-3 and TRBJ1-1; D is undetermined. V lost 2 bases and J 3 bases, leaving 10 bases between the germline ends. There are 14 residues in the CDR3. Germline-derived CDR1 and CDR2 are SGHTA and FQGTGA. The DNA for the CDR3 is TGTGCCAGCAGCTTACTCGGTAGGGACACTGAAGCTTTCTTT. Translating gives CASSLLGRDTEAFF.

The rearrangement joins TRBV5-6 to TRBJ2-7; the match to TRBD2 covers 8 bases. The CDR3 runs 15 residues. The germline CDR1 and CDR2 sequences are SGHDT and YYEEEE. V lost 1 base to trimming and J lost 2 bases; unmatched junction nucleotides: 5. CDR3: CASSLLSGGPYEQYF. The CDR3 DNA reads TGTGCCAGCAGCTTGCTTTCGGGAGGGCCCTACGAGCAGTACTTC.

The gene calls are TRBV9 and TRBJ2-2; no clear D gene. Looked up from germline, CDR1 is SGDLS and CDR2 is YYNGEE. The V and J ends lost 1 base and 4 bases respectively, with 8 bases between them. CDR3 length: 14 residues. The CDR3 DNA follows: TGTGCCAGCAGCGTATCGGCCGTCACCGGGGAGCTGTTTTTT. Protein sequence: CASSVSAVTGELFF.

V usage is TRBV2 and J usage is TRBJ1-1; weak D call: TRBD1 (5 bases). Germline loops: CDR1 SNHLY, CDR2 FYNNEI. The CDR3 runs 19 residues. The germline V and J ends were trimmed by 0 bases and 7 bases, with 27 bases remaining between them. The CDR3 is CASSEAWGVEIDRVREAFF. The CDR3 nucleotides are TGTGCCAGCAGTGAAGCATGGGGGGTGGAGATCGACCGGGTGCGTGAAGCTTTCTTT. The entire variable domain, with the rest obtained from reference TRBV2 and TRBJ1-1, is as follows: EPEVTQTPSHQVTQMGQEVILRCVPISNHLYFYWYRQILGQKVEFLVSFYNNEISEKSEIFDDQFSVERPDGSNFTLKIRSTKLEDSAMYFCASSEAWGVEIDRVREAFFGQGTRLTVV.

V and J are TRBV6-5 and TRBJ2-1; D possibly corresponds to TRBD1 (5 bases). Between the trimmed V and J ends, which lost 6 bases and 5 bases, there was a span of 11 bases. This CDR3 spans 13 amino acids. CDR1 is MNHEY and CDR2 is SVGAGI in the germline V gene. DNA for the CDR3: TGTGCCAGCAGCCCGGACACTGACAATGAGCAGTTCTTC. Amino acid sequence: CASSPDTDNEQFF.

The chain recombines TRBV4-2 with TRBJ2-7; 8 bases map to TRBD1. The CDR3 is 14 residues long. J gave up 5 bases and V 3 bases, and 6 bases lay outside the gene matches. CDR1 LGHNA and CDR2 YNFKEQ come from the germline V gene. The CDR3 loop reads CASSHGQGPDEQYF. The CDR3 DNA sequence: TGTGCCAGCAGCCACGGACAGGGACCGGACGAGCAGTACTTC.

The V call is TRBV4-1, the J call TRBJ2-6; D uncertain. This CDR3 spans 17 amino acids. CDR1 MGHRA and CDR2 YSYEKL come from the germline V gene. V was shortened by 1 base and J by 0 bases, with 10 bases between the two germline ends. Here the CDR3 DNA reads TGCGCCAGCAGCCAAGGATATGGCACCTCTGGGGCCAACGTCCTGACTTTC. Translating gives CASSQGYGTSGANVLTF.

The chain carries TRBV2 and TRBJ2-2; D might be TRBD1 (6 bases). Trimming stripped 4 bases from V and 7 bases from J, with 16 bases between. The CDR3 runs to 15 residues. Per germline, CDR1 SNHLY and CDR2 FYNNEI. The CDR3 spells CASSVQQGVGGELFF. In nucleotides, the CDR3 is TGTGCCAGCAGTGTACAACAGGGTGTAGGCGGGGAGCTGTTTTTT.

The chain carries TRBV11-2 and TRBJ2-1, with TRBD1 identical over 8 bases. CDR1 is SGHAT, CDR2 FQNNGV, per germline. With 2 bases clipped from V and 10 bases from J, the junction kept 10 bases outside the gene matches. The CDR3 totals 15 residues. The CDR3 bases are TGTGCCAGCAGCTTATTGGTTCAGGGGGCAGGGGAGCAGTTCTTC. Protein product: CASSLLVQGAGEQFF.

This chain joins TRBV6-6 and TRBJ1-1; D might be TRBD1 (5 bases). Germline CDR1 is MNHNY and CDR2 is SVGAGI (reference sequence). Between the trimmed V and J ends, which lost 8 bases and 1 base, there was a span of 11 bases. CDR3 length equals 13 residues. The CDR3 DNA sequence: TGTGCCAGCCGGGAGGGACGGAACACTGAAGCTTTCTTT. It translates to CASREGRNTEAFF.

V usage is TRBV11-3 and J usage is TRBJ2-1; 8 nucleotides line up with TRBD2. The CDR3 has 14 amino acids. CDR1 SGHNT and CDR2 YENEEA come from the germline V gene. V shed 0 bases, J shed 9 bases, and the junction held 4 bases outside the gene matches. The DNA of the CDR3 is TGTGCCAGCAGCTTAGATAGCGGGACTTTTGAGCAGTTCTTC. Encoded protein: CASSLDSGTFEQFF.

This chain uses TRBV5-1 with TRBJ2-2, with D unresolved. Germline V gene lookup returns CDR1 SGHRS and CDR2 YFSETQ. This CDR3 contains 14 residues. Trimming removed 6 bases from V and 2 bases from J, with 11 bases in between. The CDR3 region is CASKGSQNTGELFF. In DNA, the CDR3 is TGCGCCAGCAAGGGAAGCCAAAACACCGGGGAGCTGTTTTTT. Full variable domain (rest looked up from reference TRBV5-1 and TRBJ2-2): KAGVTQTPRYLIKTRGQQVTLSCSPISGHRSVSWYQQTPGQGLQFLFEYFSETQRNKGNFPGRFSGRQFSNSRSEMNVSTLELGDSALYLCASKGSQNTGELFFGEGSRLTVL.

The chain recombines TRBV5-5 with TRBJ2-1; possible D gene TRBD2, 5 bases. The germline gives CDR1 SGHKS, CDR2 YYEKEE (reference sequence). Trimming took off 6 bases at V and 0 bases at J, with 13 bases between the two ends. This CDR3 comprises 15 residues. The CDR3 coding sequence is TGTGCCAGCATCCCCGGTGGGAGCTCCTACAATGAGCAGTTCTTC. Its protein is CASIPGGSSYNEQFF.

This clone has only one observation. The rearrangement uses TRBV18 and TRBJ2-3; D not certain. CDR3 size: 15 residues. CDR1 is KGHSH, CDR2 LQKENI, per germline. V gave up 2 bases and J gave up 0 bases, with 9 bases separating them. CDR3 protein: CASSPDRTSTDTQYF. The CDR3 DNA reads TGTGCCAGCTCACCAGACCGCACTAGCACAGATACGCAGTATTTT.

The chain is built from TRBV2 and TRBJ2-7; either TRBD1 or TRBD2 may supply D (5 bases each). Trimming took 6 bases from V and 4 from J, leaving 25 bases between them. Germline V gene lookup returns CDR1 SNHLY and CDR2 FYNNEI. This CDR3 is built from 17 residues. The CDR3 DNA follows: TGTGCCAGCAGCCCCGGGGCCCTAAGTAGGGCCCTATACGAGCAGTACTTC. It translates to CASSPGALSRALYEQYF.

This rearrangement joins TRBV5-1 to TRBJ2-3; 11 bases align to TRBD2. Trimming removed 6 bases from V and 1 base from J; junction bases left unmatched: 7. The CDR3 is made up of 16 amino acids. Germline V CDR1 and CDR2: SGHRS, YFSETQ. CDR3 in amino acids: CASKTGTSGGTDTQYF. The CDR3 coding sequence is TGCGCCAGCAAAACCGGGACTAGCGGCGGCACAGATACGCAGTATTTT.

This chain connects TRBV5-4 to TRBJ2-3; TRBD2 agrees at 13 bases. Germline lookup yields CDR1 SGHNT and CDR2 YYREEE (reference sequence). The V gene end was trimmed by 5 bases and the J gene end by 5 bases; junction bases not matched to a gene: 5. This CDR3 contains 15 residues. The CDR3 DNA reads TGTGCCAGCAGGCCGGGACTAGCGGGATTAGATACGCAGTATTTT. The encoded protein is CASRPGLAGLDTQYF.

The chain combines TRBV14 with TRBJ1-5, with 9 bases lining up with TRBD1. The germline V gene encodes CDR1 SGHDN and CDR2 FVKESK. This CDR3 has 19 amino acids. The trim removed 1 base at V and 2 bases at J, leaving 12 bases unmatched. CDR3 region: CASSQGYRGPSPRNQPQHF. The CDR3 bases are TGTGCCAGCAGCCAAGGATACAGGGGGCCTTCCCCCCGCAATCAGCCCCAGCATTTT.

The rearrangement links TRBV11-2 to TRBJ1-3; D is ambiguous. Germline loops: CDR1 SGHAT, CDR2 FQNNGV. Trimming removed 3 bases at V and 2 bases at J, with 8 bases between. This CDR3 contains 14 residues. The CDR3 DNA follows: TGTGCCAGCAGCTTCAAGAAACCTGGAAACACCATATATTTT. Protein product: CASSFKKPGNTIYF.

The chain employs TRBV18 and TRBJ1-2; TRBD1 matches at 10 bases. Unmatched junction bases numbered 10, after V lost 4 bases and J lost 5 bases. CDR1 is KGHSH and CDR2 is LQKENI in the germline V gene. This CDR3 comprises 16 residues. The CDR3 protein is CASSQTSGQGKYGYTF. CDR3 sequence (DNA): TGTGCCAGCTCACAAACCTCGGGACAGGGGAAGTATGGCTACACCTTC.

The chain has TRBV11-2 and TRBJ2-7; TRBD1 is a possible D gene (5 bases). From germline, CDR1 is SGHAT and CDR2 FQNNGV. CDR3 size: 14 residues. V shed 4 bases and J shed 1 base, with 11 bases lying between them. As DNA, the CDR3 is TGTGCCAGCAGCTCATCAAGGGGATCCTACGAGCAGTACTTC. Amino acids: CASSSSRGSYEQYF. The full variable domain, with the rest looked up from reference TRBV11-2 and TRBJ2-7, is EAGVAQSPRYKIIEKRQSVAFWCNPISGHATLYWYQQILGQGPKLLIQFQNNGVVDDSQLPKDRFSAERLKGVDSTLKIQPAKLEDSAVYLCASSSSRGSYEQYFGPGTRLTVT.

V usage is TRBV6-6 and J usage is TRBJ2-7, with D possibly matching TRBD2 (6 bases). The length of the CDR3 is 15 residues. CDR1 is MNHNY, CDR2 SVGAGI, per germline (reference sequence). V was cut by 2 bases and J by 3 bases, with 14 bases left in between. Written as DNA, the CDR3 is TGTGCCAGCAGTTACGTTGGGGGGAGTTACTACGAGCAGTACTTC. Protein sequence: CASSYVGGSYYEQYF.